The clone carrying this T cell receptor (beta chain) has a handful of counts. Antigen unknown. The data stem from a study of vaccination and CD4 T cells after COVID-19. Study at large: Convalescents were six males and four females, two of them Hispanic.

Looked up from germline, CDR1 is DFQATT and CDR2 is SNEGSKA (reference sequence). The CDR3 runs 12 residues. Deletions cut 3 bases from V and 5 bases from J, with 10 bases between. Treatment noted: approximately 10-day PBMC culture with coronavirus spike peptide pools or control peptides (ViraFEST assay). Unexposed donor CD4+ T cells predated the COVID-19 pandemic, collected 2011-2018. If enough cells were available, CD4+ T cells from unexposed donors were probed with SARS-CoV-2 S/N and four cold-coronavirus spikes. With the Oncomine TCR Beta short-read assay, DNA from cultured CD4+ T cells was sequenced. TCRdb fed the PCR reads into MiXCR, producing one record per CDR3 protein. The sample has under 8,000 distinct CDR3 sequences, over 50% seen once.

The genes are TRBV20-1 and TRBJ2-5; tentatively, D is TRBD1 or TRBD2 (6 bases each). Sequences were obtained from CD4+ T cells from blood, cultured in vitro. This clonotype originated in a human donor in good health. The DNA of the CDR3 is TGCAGTGCTAGCCCCGGGGGCGAGACCCAGTACTTC. As protein: CSASPGGETQYF.